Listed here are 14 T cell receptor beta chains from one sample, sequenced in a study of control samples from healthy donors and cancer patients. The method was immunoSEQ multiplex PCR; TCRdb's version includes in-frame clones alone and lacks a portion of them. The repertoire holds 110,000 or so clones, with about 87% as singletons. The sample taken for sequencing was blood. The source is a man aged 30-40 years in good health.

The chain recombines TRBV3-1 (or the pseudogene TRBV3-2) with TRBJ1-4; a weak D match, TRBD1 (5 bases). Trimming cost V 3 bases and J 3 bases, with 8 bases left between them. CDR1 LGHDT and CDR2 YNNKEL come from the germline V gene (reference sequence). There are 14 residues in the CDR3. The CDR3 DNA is TGTGCCAGCAGCCATAGGGGTTCTAATGAAAAACTGTTTTTT. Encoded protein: CASSHRGSNEKLFF.

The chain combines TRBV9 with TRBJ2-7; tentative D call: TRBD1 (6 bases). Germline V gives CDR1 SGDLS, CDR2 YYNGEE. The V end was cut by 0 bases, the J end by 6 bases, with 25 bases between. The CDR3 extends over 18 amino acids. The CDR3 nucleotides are TGTGCCAGCAGCGTAGCCTACGAACAGGGACCTGGCCATGGCGAGCAGTACTTC. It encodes CASSVAYEQGPGHGEQYF.

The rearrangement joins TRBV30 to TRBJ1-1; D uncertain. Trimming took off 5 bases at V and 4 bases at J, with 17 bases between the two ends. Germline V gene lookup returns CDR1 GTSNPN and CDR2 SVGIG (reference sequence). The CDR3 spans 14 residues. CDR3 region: CAWATGLSGTEAFF. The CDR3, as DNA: TGTGCCTGGGCCACTGGACTCTCCGGCACTGAAGCTTTCTTT.

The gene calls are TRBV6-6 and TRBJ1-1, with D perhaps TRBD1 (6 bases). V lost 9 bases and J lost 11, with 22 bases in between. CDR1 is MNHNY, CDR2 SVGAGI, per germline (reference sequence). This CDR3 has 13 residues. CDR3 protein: CARKTGGVISAFF. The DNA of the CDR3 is TGTGCCAGGAAGACAGGCGGCGTCATTTCTGCTTTCTTT.

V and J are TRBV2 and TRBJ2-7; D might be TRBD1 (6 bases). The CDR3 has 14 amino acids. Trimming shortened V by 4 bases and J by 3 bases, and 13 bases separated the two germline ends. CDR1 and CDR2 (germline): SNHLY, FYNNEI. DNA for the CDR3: TGTGCCAGCAGTGCTCAGGGGCCTAGCTACGAGCAGTACTTC. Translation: CASSAQGPSYEQYF.

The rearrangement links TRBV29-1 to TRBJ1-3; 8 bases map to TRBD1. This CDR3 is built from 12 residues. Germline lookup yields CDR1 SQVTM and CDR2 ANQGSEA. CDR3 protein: CGQGVSGNTIYF. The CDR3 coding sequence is TGCGGACAGGGAGTCTCTGGAAACACCATATATTTT.

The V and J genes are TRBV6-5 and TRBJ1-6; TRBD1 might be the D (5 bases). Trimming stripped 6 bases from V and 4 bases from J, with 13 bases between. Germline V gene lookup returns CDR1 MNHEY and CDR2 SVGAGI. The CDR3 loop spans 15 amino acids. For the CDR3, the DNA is TGTGCCAGCAGCCCCTTCGGGGGTTATAATTCACCCCTCCACTTT. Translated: CASSPFGGYNSPLHF.

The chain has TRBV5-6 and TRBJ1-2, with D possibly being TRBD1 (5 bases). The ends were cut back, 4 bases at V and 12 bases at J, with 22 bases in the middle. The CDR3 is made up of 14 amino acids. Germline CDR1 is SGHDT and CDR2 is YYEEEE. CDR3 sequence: CASSALRGPTTDTF. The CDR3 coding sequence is TGTGCCAGCAGCGCCCTAAGGGGTCCGACCACCGACACCTTC. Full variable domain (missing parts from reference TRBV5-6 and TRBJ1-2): DAGVTQSPTHLIKTRGQQVTLRCSPKSGHDTVSWYQQALGQGPQFIFQYYEEEERQRGNFPDRFSGHQFPNYSSELNVNALLLGDSALYLCASSALRGPTTDTFGSGTRLTVV.

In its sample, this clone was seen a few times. In DNA, the CDR3 is TGTGCCAGCAGCCAAGAGGGCAGTGGGGGAGCTTTCTTT. Translating gives CASSQEGSGGAFF. This chain links TRBV3-1 (or the pseudogene TRBV3-2) with TRBJ1-1; tentatively, D is TRBD1 (5 bases). The CDR3 loop spans 13 amino acids. Trimming took 0 bases from V and 10 from J, leaving 12 bases between them. Germline CDR1 is LGHDT and CDR2 is YNNKEL (reference sequence).

In DNA, the CDR3 is TGTGCCAGTAGTGAGCAAGGGACAGCTAATGAAAAACTGTTTTTT. Translation: CASSEQGTANEKLFF. The J gene is TRBJ1-4, the V gene TRBV19, with 7 bases lining up with TRBD1. With V trimmed by 5 bases and J by 3 bases, 6 bases remained unmatched. The CDR3 covers 15 residues. CDR1 LNHDA and CDR2 SQIVND come from the germline V gene (reference sequence).

CDR3: CASSQRWGGRDIQYF. CDR3 sequence (DNA): TGTGCCAGCAGCCAGCGTTGGGGGGGCAGGGACATTCAGTACTTC. The rearrangement links TRBV3-1 (or the pseudogene TRBV3-2) to TRBJ2-4, with D possibly matching TRBD2 (7 bases). The CDR3 is 15 residues long. V lost 3 bases and J lost 8, with 17 bases in between. Germline CDR1 and CDR2: LGHDT and YNNKEL (reference sequence).

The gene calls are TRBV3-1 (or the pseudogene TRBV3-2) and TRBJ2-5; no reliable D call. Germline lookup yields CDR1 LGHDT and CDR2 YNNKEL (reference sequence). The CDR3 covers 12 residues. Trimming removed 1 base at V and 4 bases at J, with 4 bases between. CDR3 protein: CASSQVGETQYF. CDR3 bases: TGTGCCAGCAGCCAAGTTGGAGAGACCCAGTACTTC.

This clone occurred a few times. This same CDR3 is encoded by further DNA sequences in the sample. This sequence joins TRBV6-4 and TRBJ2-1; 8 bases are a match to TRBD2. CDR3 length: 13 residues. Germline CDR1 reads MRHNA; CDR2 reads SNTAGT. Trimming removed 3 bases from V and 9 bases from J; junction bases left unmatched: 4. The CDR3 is CASSDSGAGEQFF. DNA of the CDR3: TGTGCCAGCAGTGATAGCGGGGCTGGTGAGCAGTTCTTC.

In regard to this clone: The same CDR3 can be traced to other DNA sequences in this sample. Written as DNA, the CDR3 is TGTGCTGCCCGGAGGGGGGATGAAAAACTGTTTTTT. This gives the protein CAARRGDEKLFF. The chain couples TRBV6-6 to TRBJ1-4, with D possibly TRBD1 on 6 matching bases. The CDR3 runs 12 residues. CDR1 MNHNY and CDR2 SVGAGI come from the germline V gene (reference sequence).